The 19 T cell receptor beta chains reported below all come from one sample, sequenced in a study of beta chain features in type 1 diabetes. Study results and limitations: Moderately but significantly shorter TCRB CDR3s were found in Type 1 diabetes patients in all four CD4+ subsets.

Antigen specificity for these receptors is unknown. The authors reverse transcribed all of the isolated RNA, so sequencing captured expressed TCRB transcripts. Produced via immunoSEQ multiplex PCR; TCRdb's table is partial and in-frame only. Of under 200,000 clones in the sample, 9% to 12% were seen once. Sequenced material: central memory CD4+ T cells from blood. The origin of the receptors is a man aged 25-45 years with type 1 diabetes.

This clone came up a few times. The gene calls are TRBV7-8 and TRBJ2-7; 11 nucleotides agree with TRBD1. This CDR3 region has 15 residues. V trimming: 4 bases; J trimming: 4 bases; junction bases outside the gene matches: 6. The germline gives CDR1 SGHVS, CDR2 FQNEAQ. The CDR3: CASSSRTGGAYEQYF. DNA for the CDR3: TGTGCCAGCAGCTCCAGGACAGGGGGCGCGTACGAGCAGTACTTC.

The table lists this clone with a few counts. V gene TRBV29-1 combines with J gene TRBJ2-5, with D maybe TRBD1 (5 bases). The CDR3 extends over 12 amino acids. V dropped 4 bases and J dropped 1 base, with 7 bases sitting between them. Per germline, CDR1 SQVTM and CDR2 ANQGSEA. DNA of the CDR3: TGCAGCGTTGGGGGCAGCCAAGAGACCCAGTACTTC. This gives the protein CSVGGSQETQYF.

In this sample, this clone turned up a few times. The V gene is TRBV28, the J gene TRBJ2-7, with 14 bases lining up with TRBD2. The V gene's germline CDR1 is MDHEN and CDR2 SYDVKM. The CDR3 runs 16 residues. The junction had 7 bases not matched to a gene; V was cut back by 4 bases and J by 5 bases. CDR3 region: CASSSQTSGRAHEQYF. The CDR3 DNA reads TGTGCCAGCAGTTCGCAGACTAGCGGGAGGGCCCACGAGCAGTACTTC. The full variable domain, with the rest looked up from reference TRBV28 and TRBJ2-7, is DVKVTQSSRYLVKRTGEKVFLECVQDMDHENMFWYRQDPGLGLRLIYFSYDVKMKEKGDIPEGYSVSREKKERFSLILESASTNQTSMYLCASSSQTSGRAHEQYFGPGTRLTVT.

This clone was recorded a few times. This chain connects TRBV7-3 to TRBJ2-3, with 8 bases identical to TRBD2. With V trimmed by 4 bases and J by 2 bases, 2 bases remained unmatched. The CDR3 is 14 amino acids. Germline V lookup: CDR1 SGHTA, CDR2 FQGTGA. Here the CDR3 DNA reads TGTGCCAGCAGCTCGACTAGCGCCACAGATACGCAGTATTTT. Translating it yields CASSSTSATDTQYF.

The V call is TRBV29-1, the J call TRBJ2-3, with 10 bases that match TRBD2. V gave up 4 bases and J gave up 10 bases; unmatched junction bases: 8. CDR3 size: 13 residues. The germline V gene encodes CDR1 SQVTM and CDR2 ANQGSEA. The CDR3 loop reads CSVGAGGAGAQYF. The CDR3 region has the DNA TGCAGCGTTGGAGCGGGAGGGGCTGGGGCGCAGTATTTT.

V is TRBV10-3 and J is TRBJ2-5; 8 nucleotides agree with TRBD1. The CDR3 spans 15 residues. Germline V gene data show CDR1 as ENHRY and CDR2 as SYGVKD. V shed 3 bases and J 4 bases; nucleotides not matched to a gene: 7. Written as DNA, the CDR3 is TGTGCCATCAGTGACGACAGGGGAGAGGGAGAGACCCAGTACTTC. Its protein product is CAISDDRGEGETQYF.

The chain joins TRBV7-9 to TRBJ1-4; D is uncertain. The CDR3 is 19 residues long. Germline CDR1 is SEHNR and CDR2 is FQNEAQ (reference sequence). With 1 base removed from V and 3 bases from J, the gap between germline ends came to 21 bases. CDR3 DNA sequence: TGTGCCAGCAGCTTAGGGTTGAGGAGGACGGACCCTTCTAATGAAAAACTGTTTTTT. It encodes CASSLGLRRTDPSNEKLFF.

This clone has more than one count but fewer than ten. The chain links TRBV7-2 to TRBJ1-1, with D unclear. The CDR3 contains 13 residues. V was trimmed by 3 bases and J by 0 bases, leaving 5 bases between them. CDR1 and CDR2 from the germline V gene are SGHTA and FQGNSA. CDR3 coding DNA: TGTGCCAGCAGCTTCGGGATGAACACTGAAGCTTTCTTT. Encoded protein: CASSFGMNTEAFF.

The chain combines TRBV5-1 with TRBJ2-5, with 7 bases fitting TRBD1. After removal of 0 bases from V and 2 bases from J, the junction contained 4 bases not matched to a gene. Germline values: CDR1 SGHRS, CDR2 YFSETQ. The CDR3 has 15 residues. The chain's CDR3 is CASSLGTGRQETQYF. CDR3 coding DNA: TGCGCCAGCAGCTTGGGGACAGGACGTCAAGAGACCCAGTACTTC.

This clone was recorded a few times. The chain recombines TRBV9 with TRBJ2-1, with a weak D call TRBD2 (5 bases). CDR3 length: 14 amino acids. Germline CDR1 and CDR2: SGDLS and YYNGEE. V dropped 3 bases and J dropped 12 bases, with 19 bases sitting between them. The CDR3 nucleotides read TGTGCCAGCAGCGCACCGGGATCGTCAATCGGGCAGTTCTTC. It translates to CASSAPGSSIGQFF.

This clone was seen a few times. This chain connects TRBV15 to TRBJ2-7; 8 bases map to TRBD2. Trimming removed 3 bases from V and 2 bases from J; junction bases left unmatched: 6. From germline, CDR1 is LNHNV and CDR2 YYDKDF (reference sequence). The CDR3 has 15 amino acids. The CDR3 nucleotides read TGTGCCACCAGCAGGACGGGAGGGGGGACCTACGAGCAGTACTTC. Translating gives CATSRTGGGTYEQYF.

This clone was detected a few times. The same CDR3 also results from other DNA sequences found in this sample. The chain recombines TRBV7-9 with TRBJ2-5, with D possibly matching TRBD1 (7 bases). CDR3 size: 13 residues. The germline gives CDR1 SEHNR, CDR2 FQNEAQ (reference sequence). V lost 6 bases and J 5 bases, leaving 13 bases between the germline ends. The CDR3 loop is CASSFRGDETQYF. The CDR3 DNA reads as TGTGCCAGCAGTTTCAGGGGGGACGAGACCCAGTACTTC.

This clone turned up a few times. V is TRBV9 and J is TRBJ1-1; TRBD1 agrees at 7 bases. Germline CDR1 SGDLS, CDR2 YYNGEE. V lost 3 bases to trimming and J lost 5 bases; unmatched junction nucleotides: 10. CDR3 length: 15 amino acids. The CDR3 DNA reads TGTGCCAGCAGCGCGCACCCTCAGGGGGATACTGAAGCTTTCTTT. Amino acids: CASSAHPQGDTEAFF.

The chain links TRBV7-6 to TRBJ2-1; TRBD2 matches at 9 bases. Germline CDR1 SGHVS, CDR2 FNYEAQ. Unmatched junction bases numbered 10, after V lost 2 bases and J lost 5 bases. The CDR3 contains 17 residues. The CDR3 DNA sequence: TGTGCCAGCAGCTTATCCGTGAAGACTAGCGGACACAATGAGCAGTTCTTC. Translated, it gives CASSLSVKTSGHNEQFF.

This clone was seen more than once but under ten times. V is TRBV5-1 and J is TRBJ1-5, with 9 bases aligning to TRBD1. CDR3 length: 17 amino acids. The germline CDR1 and CDR2 sequences are SGHRS and YFSETQ. Unmatched junction bases numbered 12, after V lost 4 bases and J lost 4 bases. The CDR3 bases are TGCGCCAGCAGCCTCCGGACAGGGGCCGACCTAAATCAGCCCCAGCATTTT. Protein product: CASSLRTGADLNQPQHF. Combining the CDR3 with reference TRBV5-1 and TRBJ1-5 gives the whole variable domain KAGVTQTPRYLIKTRGQQVTLSCSPISGHRSVSWYQQTPGQGLQFLFEYFSETQRNKGNFPGRFSGRQFSNSRSEMNVSTLELGDSALYLCASSLRTGADLNQPQHFGDGTRLSIL.

This clone has a handful of counts. J is TRBJ1-5 and V is TRBV28; D is uncertain. V shed 5 bases and J shed 2 bases, with 10 bases lying between them. The germline V gene encodes CDR1 MDHEN and CDR2 SYDVKM. CDR3 length equals 14 residues. CDR3 DNA: TGTGCCAGCAGTCCGCCGGGAGGCAATCAGCCCCAGCATTTT. Protein: CASSPPGGNQPQHF.

The genes are TRBV6-1 and TRBJ2-7, with D possibly being TRBD2 (5 bases). Trimming removed 5 bases from V and 6 bases from J, with 17 bases in between. The germline CDR1 and CDR2 sequences are MNHNS and SASEGT. The CDR3 covers 14 residues. DNA for the CDR3: TGTGCCAGCAGTTTTAATGGAGGTGGCACCGAGCAGTACTTC. It yields the protein CASSFNGGGTEQYF.

This clone came up a few times. The chain uses TRBV4-1 and TRBJ2-6, with 7 bases lining up with TRBD1. CDR3 length: 20 amino acids. Trimming at V came to 3 bases and at J to 0 bases, leaving 14 bases not matched to a gene. The germline V gene has CDR1 MGHRA and CDR2 YSYEKL. This chain's CDR3 is CASSHSRDRPTVSGANVLTF. The CDR3 DNA is TGCGCCAGCAGCCACTCCCGGGACAGACCCACTGTCTCTGGGGCCAACGTCCTGACTTTC.

The gene calls are TRBV27 and TRBJ2-5, with 11 positions matching TRBD2. The germline V gene encodes CDR1 MNHEY and CDR2 SMNVEV (reference sequence). V shed 7 bases, J shed 1 base, and the junction held 8 bases outside the gene matches. CDR3 length: 16 residues. The CDR3 DNA reads TGTGCCAGCACCACCTTGGGGACTAGCGGCCAAGAGACCCAGTACTTC. Its protein is CASTTLGTSGQETQYF.